Below are 7 T cell receptor beta chains sequenced from a single sample in a study of CD8+ T cells in alopecia areata. Treatment in this sample: oral pan-JAK inhibitor, 5-10 mg twice daily. Extracted RNA was reverse transcribed into cDNA, the sequencing template. The table came from immunoSEQ multiplex PCR; TCRdb's copy has only in-frame clones and leaves some out. The sample shows about 260,000 clones, about 62% of them seen only once. Specimen: CD4+ T cells sorted from blood, collected at approximately week 52, from a patient treated with tofacitinib. The receptors stem from a human donor with alopecia areata.

This chain connects TRBV30 to TRBJ1-1, with D possibly matching TRBD1 (5 bases). Between the trimmed V and J ends, which lost 1 base and 3 bases, there was a span of 6 bases. Per germline, CDR1 GTSNPN and CDR2 SVGIG (reference sequence). This CDR3 is 12 amino acids long. The CDR3 DNA reads TGTGCCTGGAGTGAAGGGGACACTGAAGCTTTCTTT. It specifies CAWSEGDTEAFF.

The chain joins TRBV15 to TRBJ1-2; no reliable D call. CDR3 length equals 14 residues. Germline CDR1 is LNHNV and CDR2 is YYDKDF (reference sequence). V lost 1 base and J 4 bases, leaving 10 bases between the germline ends. CDR3 coding DNA: TGTGCCACCAGCAGAGCTGCCTTGGGCTATGGCTACACCTTC. Amino acid sequence: CATSRAALGYGYTF.

A few counts support this clone. The chain combines TRBV2 with TRBJ1-3; no clear D gene. The CDR3 totals 13 residues. V was pared by 6 bases and J by 0 bases, with 6 bases between. Germline CDR1 is SNHLY and CDR2 is FYNNEI. CDR3 in DNA: TGTGCCAGCAGACAGAACTCTGGAAACACCATATATTTT. Amino acids: CASRQNSGNTIYF.

V is TRBV30 and J is TRBJ1-1; D gene ambiguous. This CDR3 is built from 15 residues. Germline CDR1 is GTSNPN and CDR2 is SVGIG (reference sequence). The V end lost 3 bases, the J end lost 4 bases, and 18 bases lay between the germline ends. Here the CDR3 reads CAWRGKPVRATEAFF. DNA of the CDR3: TGTGCCTGGAGGGGGAAACCCGTGAGGGCCACTGAAGCTTTCTTT.

This chain uses TRBV9 with TRBJ1-2; 8 bases line up with TRBD1. V gave up 2 bases and J gave up 4 bases; unmatched junction bases: 7. Germline V gene data show CDR1 as SGDLS and CDR2 as YYNGEE. CDR3 size: 15 residues. CDR3 region: CASSVMRQGFYGYTF. CDR3 sequence (DNA): TGTGCCAGCAGCGTTATGAGACAGGGGTTCTATGGCTACACCTTC.

The genes are TRBV6-5 and TRBJ1-5; perhaps TRBD1 as D (6 bases). The germline CDR1 and CDR2 sequences are MNHEY and SVGAGI. V was shortened by 6 bases and J by 0 bases, with 12 bases between the two germline ends. This CDR3 region has 15 residues. The CDR3 DNA reads as TGTGCCAGCAGGGAACAGGGACTTAGCAATCAGCCCCAGCATTTT. It is translated as CASREQGLSNQPQHF.

This chain uses TRBV7-2 with TRBJ2-5; possibly TRBD1 for D (6 bases). Germline V gives CDR1 SGHTA, CDR2 FQGNSA. The CDR3 is 15 amino acids. V was shortened by 4 bases and J by 1 base, with 13 bases between the two germline ends. Here the CDR3 DNA reads TGTGCCAGCAGCTCCCTCGACAGGTTCCAAGAGACCCAGTACTTC. This sequence encodes CASSSLDRFQETQYF.